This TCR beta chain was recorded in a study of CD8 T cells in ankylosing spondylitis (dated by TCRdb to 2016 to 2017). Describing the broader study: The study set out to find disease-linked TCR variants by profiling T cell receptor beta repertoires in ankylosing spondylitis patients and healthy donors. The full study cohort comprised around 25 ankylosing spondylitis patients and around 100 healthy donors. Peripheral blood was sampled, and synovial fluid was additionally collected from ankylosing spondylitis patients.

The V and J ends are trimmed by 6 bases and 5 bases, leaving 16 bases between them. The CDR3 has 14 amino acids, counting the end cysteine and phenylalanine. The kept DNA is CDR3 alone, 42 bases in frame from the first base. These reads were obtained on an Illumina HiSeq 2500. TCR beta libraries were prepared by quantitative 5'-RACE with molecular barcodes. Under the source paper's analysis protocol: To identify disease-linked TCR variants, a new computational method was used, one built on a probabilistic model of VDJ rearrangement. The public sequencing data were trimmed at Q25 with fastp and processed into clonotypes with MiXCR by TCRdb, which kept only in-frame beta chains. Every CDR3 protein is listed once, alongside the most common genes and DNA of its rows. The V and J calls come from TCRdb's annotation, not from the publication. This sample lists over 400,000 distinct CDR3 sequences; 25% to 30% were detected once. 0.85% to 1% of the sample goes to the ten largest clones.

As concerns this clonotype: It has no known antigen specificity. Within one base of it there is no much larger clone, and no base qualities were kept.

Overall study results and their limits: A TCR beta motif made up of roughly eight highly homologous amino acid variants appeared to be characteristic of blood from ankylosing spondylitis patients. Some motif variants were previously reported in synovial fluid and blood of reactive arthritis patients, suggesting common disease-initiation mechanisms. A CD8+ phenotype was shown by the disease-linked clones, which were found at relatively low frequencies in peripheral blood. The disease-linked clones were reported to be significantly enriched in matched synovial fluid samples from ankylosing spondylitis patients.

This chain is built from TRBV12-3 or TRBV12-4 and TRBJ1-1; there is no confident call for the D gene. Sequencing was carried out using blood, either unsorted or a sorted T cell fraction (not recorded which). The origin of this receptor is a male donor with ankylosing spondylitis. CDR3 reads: CASSPGFGWTEAFF. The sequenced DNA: TGTGCCAGCAGCCCGGGATTCGGCTGGACTGAAGCTTTCTTT.